The clone carrying this T cell receptor (beta chain) has more than one count but fewer than ten. The antigen is undetermined. The record originates from a study of T-cell memory formation after mild COVID-19. Study results and caveats: Clones that shrank (day 15 to 85) were balanced CD4/CD8, whereas later expanders leaned CD4+. Mostly located in CM and EM were contracting CD4+ clones, with contracting CD8+ clones located in EMRA.

CDR1 is MNHNS, CDR2 SASEGT, per germline. The CDR3 is 13 amino acids. V shed 8 bases and J shed 4 bases, with 14 bases lying between them. 5'RACE with constant-segment primers built TCRalpha and TCRbeta cDNA libraries with UMIs. One entry per CDR3 protein results from TCRdb running MiXCR on the 5' RACE reads. In the table there are 45,000 to 55,000 distinct CDR3 sequences, over 6.5% of which are singletons. This sequence was found in a man between 18 and 35 years old who had mild COVID-19 (a few samples of this study predate the infection). Cell type and time point are not known. Sample: PBMCs or a T cell subset sorted from them (not recorded which). V usage is TRBV6-1 and J usage is TRBJ1-1; D not certain. CDR3 nucleotide sequence: TGTGCCAGCGGCTCGGCACGGAGCACTGAAGCTTTCTTT. This codes for CASGSARSTEAFF.